A selection of T cell receptor beta chains follows, all from one sample in a study of shared clonotypes between healthy human individuals. The assay was immunoSEQ multiplex PCR, and TCRdb's table has in-frame clones only and misses some. The table includes over 2 million clones, roughly 94% detected once. Sequences were obtained from naive CD8+ T cells sorted from blood. All receptors derive from a man younger than 30 in good health. The CDR3 runs from the conserved cysteine through the conserved F or W. D genes are given only for firm matches. Not all rows give a size; the values are once, few, many and, for expanded clones, a class.

>TRBV29-1|TRBD1|.|TRBJ1-1
TGCAGCGTTGCTATAGGGGGCCTTGAAGCTTTCTTT
CSVAIGGLEAFF
>TRBV15|.|.|TRBJ1-5
TGTGCCACCAGCAGAGTACCAGGGGATAGCAATCAGCCCCAGCATTTT
CATSRVPGDSNQPQHF
>TRBV2|TRBD1|.|TRBJ2-7
TGTGCCAGCAGTAAGACAGGGTTCGAGCAGTACTTC
CASSKTGFEQYF
>TRBV6-4|TRBD1|.|TRBJ1-2
TGTGCCAGCAGTGCGACAGGGGTAAAAATCGGCTACACCTTC
CASSATGVKIGYTF
>TRBV2|.|.|TRBJ2-1
TGTGCCAGCAGTGAAGGCGGCGACAGCTGGCAGTTCTTC
CASSEGGDSWQFF
>TRBV4-3|.|.|TRBJ2-4
TGCGCCAGCAGCCAATATCGGGGAGACATTCAGTACTTC
CASSQYRGDIQYF
>TRBV4-1|.|.|TRBJ1-1
TGCGCCAGCAGCCAAGGTTCGCAGGGACTGACTGAAGCTTTCTTT
CASSQGSQGLTEAFF
>TRBV15|.|.|TRBJ2-3
TGTGCCACCAGCCCTTTAATTAGCACAGATACGCAGTATTTT
CATSPLISTDTQYF
>TRBV5-4|TRBD1|.|TRBJ2-7
TGTGCCAGCAGCTACGGACAGGCCGGCTCCTACGAGCAGTACTTC
CASSYGQAGSYEQYF
>TRBV10-1|TRBD1|.|TRBJ2-1
TGCGCCAGCAGTGACCTAATACAGGGGAATGAGCAGTTCTTC
CASSDLIQGNEQFF
>TRBV27|.|.|TRBJ1-2
TGTGCCAGCAGTTTCGACCTAGCCGGCGACTATGGCTACACCTTC
CASSFDLAGDYGYTF
>TRBV6-5|TRBD2|.|TRBJ2-3
TGTGCCACCGTGGGACTAGACACAGATACGCAGTATTTT
CATVGLDTDTQYF
>TRBV27|.|.|TRBJ1-1
TGTGCCAGCAGTTTGCAGGGGATCACTGAAGCTTTCTTT
CASSLQGITEAFF
>TRBV6-7|TRBD1|.|TRBJ2-7
TGTGCCAGCAGTTACTCGGCCGGGACAGGAGGCTACGAGCAGTACTTC
CASSYSAGTGGYEQYF
>TRBV27|.|.|TRBJ1-2
TGTGCCAGCAGTTCATTCAGGGGTGGCTACACCTTC
CASSSFRGGYTF
>TRBV2|.|.|TRBJ2-5
TGTGCCAGCTTTGGGGGGCGCCGGATCCAAGAGACCCAGTACTTC
CASFGGRRIQETQYF
>TRBV7-8|.|.|TRBJ2-7
TGTGCCAGCAGCATCCAACTGGGAAACGAGCAGTACTTC
CASSIQLGNEQYF
>TRBV6-1|TRBD1|.|TRBJ1-1
TGTGCCAGCAGGGACAGGGGAAACACTGAAGCTTTCTTT
CASRDRGNTEAFF
>TRBV5-1|.|.|TRBJ2-1
TGCGCCAGCAGCTTGAGGACACTCCCCCCCGAGCAGTTCTTC
CASSLRTLPPEQFF
>TRBV27|TRBD1|.|TRBJ2-7
TGTGCCAGCAGCTGGACCGGGACAGGGGGTCCCGAGCAGTACTTC
CASSWTGTGGPEQYF
>TRBV5-1|.|.|TRBJ1-2
TGCGCCAGCAGCTTGACAGGCAGTAACTATGGCTACACCTTC
CASSLTGSNYGYTF
>TRBV13|.|.|TRBJ2-1
TGTGCCAGCAGCTTGACAACGGGAGTTGGTTATGAGCAGTTCTTC
CASSLTTGVGYEQFF
>TRBV27|TRBD1|.|TRBJ1-6
TGTGCCAGCAGTCCAACAGGGGGCAATTCACCCCTCCACTTT
CASSPTGGNSPLHF
>TRBV9|TRBD1|.|TRBJ2-2
TGTGCCAGCAGGACAGGGGGAGATACCGGGGAGCTGTTTTTT
CASRTGGDTGELFF
>TRBV4-2|.|few|TRBJ1-2
TGTGCCAGCAGCCGAGAGGACGAGGGATATGGCTACACCTTC
CASSREDEGYGYTF
>TRBV5-6|TRBD1|.|TRBJ2-5
TGTGCCAGCAGCGCACAGACAGGGGTCTTAGAGACCCAGTACTTC
CASSAQTGVLETQYF
>TRBV19|.|.|TRBJ2-3
TGTGCCAGTAGTCCCCCGGAGAACGTGGCAGATACGCAGTATTTT
CASSPPENVADTQYF
>TRBV2|.|.|TRBJ2-3
TGTGCCAGCAGGGCGAGTGGGGCCCGCACAGATACGCAGTATTTT
CASRASGARTDTQYF
>TRBV5-4|TRBD1|.|TRBJ2-7
TGTGCCAGCAGCGCCGGGGACAGGGCCTACGAGCAGTACTTC
CASSAGDRAYEQYF
>TRBV6-1|.|.|TRBJ1-2
TGTGCCAGCAGTGAAGGTCAGGTCCATGGCTACACCTTC
CASSEGQVHGYTF
>TRBV7-2|.|.|TRBJ2-7
TGTGCCACCAACCTTTATAGCGGTACCGAGCAGTACTTC
CATNLYSGTEQYF
>TRBV4-1|.|once|TRBJ2-5
TGCGCCAGCAGCCAAGATGAATCGGCGGAAGAGACCCAGTACTTC
CASSQDESAEETQYF
>TRBV5-8|.|.|TRBJ2-1
TGTGCCAGCAGCTTGGAAGGACAGACAAATGAGCAGTTCTTC
CASSLEGQTNEQFF
>TRBV9|TRBD1|.|TRBJ1-3
TGTGCCAGCAGCGGCCTACAGGGGGCTTCTGGAAACACCATATATTTT
CASSGLQGASGNTIYF
>TRBV7-2|.|.|TRBJ2-7
TGTGCCACCTCGACCATACAGTTTAGCTCCTACGAGCAGTACTTC
CATSTIQFSSYEQYF
>TRBV30|.|.|TRBJ1-2
TGTGCCTGGGGAGGGTCCGGGACGATCTATGGCTACACCTTC
CAWGGSGTIYGYTF
>TRBV2|TRBD1|once|TRBJ2-7
TGTGCCAGCAGGGGGGACAGTTACGAGCAGTACTTC
CASRGDSYEQYF
>TRBV6-5|.|.|TRBJ2-2
TGTGCCAGCACCCTGGTGGGCGAAGCCGGGGAGCTGTTTTTT
CASTLVGEAGELFF
>TRBV29-1|TRBD1|.|TRBJ1-1
TGCAGCGTTCGCACTTCAGGGGGCGGGGGGACTGAAGCTTTCTTT
CSVRTSGGGGTEAFF
>TRBV7-9|.|.|TRBJ2-7
TGTGCCAGCAGTCTTGGGCACACCGGCTCCTACGAGCAGTACTTC
CASSLGHTGSYEQYF
>TRBV7-9|.|.|TRBJ2-7
TGTGCCAGCAGCTTAACCCTAGGGGGGTCCCTCTCCTACGAGCAGTACTTC
CASSLTLGGSLSYEQYF
>TRBV28|TRBD1|.|TRBJ1-5
TGTGCCAGCAGTCTACACAGGGGGCAGCCCCAGCATTTT
CASSLHRGQPQHF
>TRBV6-5|.|.|TRBJ1-5
TGTGCCAGCAGTTCCTTGACAGTTAGCAATCAGCCCCAGCATTTT
CASSSLTVSNQPQHF
>TRBV2|.|.|TRBJ2-7
TGTGCCAGCAGTGAAAAGGACTCCTACGAGCAGTACTTC
CASSEKDSYEQYF
>TRBV11-2|.|.|TRBJ2-7
TGTGCCAGCAGCTTAGAGGCAGTCTACGAGCAGTACTTC
CASSLEAVYEQYF
>TRBV27|TRBD1|once|TRBJ2-7
TGTGCCAGCAGTCTTACCGGGACAGGGGGAGGCGAGCAGTACTTC
CASSLTGTGGGEQYF
>TRBV7-9|.|.|TRBJ1-4
TGTGCCAGCAGCCCGGAAAGGGGAGCAAATGAAAAACTGTTTTTT
CASSPERGANEKLFF
>TRBV28|.|.|TRBJ1-5
TGTGCCAGCAGTTTGGCGACAGAATATAGCAATCAGCCCCAGCATTTT
CASSLATEYSNQPQHF
>TRBV27|.|.|TRBJ2-3
TGTGCCAGCAGTTTTGTGGTCGGGGGCACAGATACGCAGTATTTT
CASSFVVGGTDTQYF
>TRBV6-5|TRBD1|.|TRBJ1-2
TGTGCCAGCAGACCGGACAGGAGTAACTATGGCTACACCTTC
CASRPDRSNYGYTF
>TRBV6-5|TRBD2|.|TRBJ2-1
TGTGCCAGCAGTTACCGCGGGAGTTCCTACAATGAGCAGTTCTTC
CASSYRGSSYNEQFF
>TRBV6-4|TRBD1|.|TRBJ2-7
TGTGCCAGCAGGGGACAGGGGGCTACCTACGAGCAGTACTTC
CASRGQGATYEQYF